The present entry profiles one TCR beta chain with its context. The source of the sample is a study of blood T cell repertoires in COVID-19. Study as a whole: Sources were T cells, B-cell-depleted T cells, or PBMCs; the material itself was cDNA or gDNA.

V shed 8 bases and J 7 bases; nucleotides not matched to a gene: 6. This CDR3 has 14 amino acids. CDR1 and CDR2 from the germline V gene are MDHEN and SYDVKM. The data were produced by immunoSEQ multiplex PCR, yet TCRdb's version contains in-frame clones alone and is incomplete. The sample yields 200,000 to 250,000 clones, roughly nine tenths seen once. Input material: peripheral blood. The TCR sequence derives from a woman aged 18-30 years who had recovered from COVID-19. This chain connects TRBV28 to TRBJ1-6; 9 bases match TRBD1. CDR3 bases: TGTGCCAGCCGAAAACAGGGGGCGAATTCACCCCTCCACTTT. Its translation is CASRKQGANSPLHF.